A selection of T cell receptor beta chains follows, all from one sample in a study of identifying expanded T cells in peripheral blood. Assay used: immunoSEQ multiplex PCR; TCRdb lists only in-frame clones, some missing. The sample includes around 100,000 clones, around 85% of them seen just once. Sequencing was done on a sample of blood. These receptor sequences come from a person aged 18 to 70 in good health. CDR3s include the opening cysteine and the closing phenylalanine or tryptophan. The D gene is left open where the match is weak. A row's size may be missing; if present it is once, few, many or a size class.

D,J,V,size,CDR3,DNA
NA,TRBJ1-5,TRBV29-1,NA,CSVVQSGNQPQHF,TGCAGCGTTGTTCAGAGCGGCAATCAGCCCCAGCATTTT
NA,TRBJ2-2,TRBV4-3,NA,CASSPGAGELFF,TGCGCCAGCAGCCCAGGGGCCGGGGAGCTGTTTTTT
NA,TRBJ2-7,TRBV5-6,NA,CASSQPSAPSTGYYEQYF,TGTGCCAGCAGCCAACCTTCCGCTCCAAGTACAGGGTATTACGAGCAGTACTTC
NA,TRBJ2-2,TRBV10-3,NA,CAAGTAGTGELFF,TGTGCCGCCGGGACAGCGGGGACCGGGGAGCTGTTTTTT
NA,TRBJ2-7,TRBV7-8,NA,CAGASRQQPYEQYF,TGTGCCGGCGCCAGTCGACAGCAGCCCTACGAGCAGTACTTC
NA,TRBJ1-6,TRBV5-5,once,CASRAGPHNSPLHF,TGTGCCAGCAGGGCCGGGCCGCATAATTCACCCCTCCACTTT
TRBD1,TRBJ1-1,TRBV4-3,NA,CASSQNAGRGTEAFF,TGCGCCAGCAGCCAAAACGCAGGCAGGGGGACTGAAGCTTTCTTT
TRBD1,TRBJ2-2,TRBV28,NA,CASSHDRVPSGELFF,TGTGCCAGCAGCCACGACAGGGTACCGTCCGGGGAGCTGTTTTTT
TRBD1,TRBJ2-1,TRBV15,once,CATSSASGTGLNEQFF,TGTGCCACCAGCAGTGCATCCGGGACAGGGCTAAATGAGCAGTTCTTC
NA,TRBJ2-7,TRBV5-1,NA,CASSRDGLEQYF,TGCGCCAGCAGCCGTGACGGACTGGAGCAGTACTTC
NA,TRBJ2-7,TRBV28,NA,CASSLAAGGSYEQYF,TGTGCCAGCAGTTTAGCGGCAGGGGGGTCCTACGAGCAGTACTTC
NA,TRBJ2-7,TRBV7-2,NA,CASSRGQHSYEQYF,TGTGCCAGCAGCCGCGGACAGCACTCCTACGAGCAGTACTTC
NA,TRBJ2-7,TRBV25-1,NA,CASIPTQWTSYEQYF,TGTGCCAGCATCCCTACCCAATGGACGTCCTACGAGCAGTACTTC
NA,TRBJ2-3,TRBV7-2,NA,CASSLGYLSTDTQYF,TGTGCCAGCAGCTTAGGCTACCTTTCCACAGATACGCAGTATTTT
TRBD1,TRBJ1-4,TRBV15,NA,CATSRGDRAATNEKLFF,TGTGCCACCAGCAGAGGAGACAGGGCTGCAACTAATGAAAAACTGTTTTTT
TRBD1,TRBJ2-5,TRBV7-2,NA,CASSTRLGTGGRETQYF,TGTGCCAGCAGCACCCGGCTCGGGACAGGGGGTCGAGAGACCCAGTACTTC
NA,TRBJ2-1,TRBV27,NA,CASSLSRSSYNEQFF,TGTGCCAGCAGTTTATCCCGAAGCTCCTACAATGAGCAGTTCTTC
TRBD1,TRBJ1-5,TRBV19,NA,CASSILQGASNQPQHF,TGTGCCAGTAGTATCCTACAGGGGGCCAGCAATCAGCCCCAGCATTTT
NA,TRBJ2-3,TRBV28,NA,CASIQSIGLATDTQYF,TGTGCCAGCATTCAGTCTATAGGGTTGGCCACAGATACGCAGTATTTT
NA,TRBJ2-3,TRBV11-2,once,CASTPPTDTQYF,TGTGCCAGCACCCCGCCTACAGATACGCAGTATTTT
NA,TRBJ1-2,TRBV6-5,NA,CASSYVSQGHYGYTF,TGTGCCAGCAGTTACGTATCGCAGGGACACTATGGCTACACCTTC
NA,TRBJ2-3,TRBV4-3,NA,CASSQDLSSGGTDTQYF,TGCGCCAGCAGCCAAGATCTGAGTAGTGGGGGGACAGATACGCAGTATTTT
TRBD2,TRBJ2-1,TRBV7-9,once,CASSSVAGGRNEQFF,TGTGCCAGCAGCTCCGTAGCGGGGGGGCGCAATGAGCAGTTCTTC
TRBD2,TRBJ2-3,TRBV4-1,NA,CASSQPSGGVDTQYF,TGCGCCAGCAGCCAGCCTAGCGGGGGAGTAGATACGCAGTATTTT
NA,TRBJ1-5,TRBV7-8,once,CASSFHGGKDSNQPQHF,TGTGCCAGCAGCTTCCATGGCGGGAAGGATAGCAATCAGCCCCAGCATTTT
TRBD1,TRBJ2-7,TRBV19,NA,CASRGTGAYEQYF,TGTGCCAGTAGGGGGACAGGGGCCTACGAGCAGTACTTC
TRBD1,TRBJ2-2,TRBV7-6,NA,CASSSGQGYTAGELFF,TGTGCCAGCAGCTCTGGACAGGGGTATACGGCCGGGGAGCTGTTTTTT
NA,TRBJ1-2,TRBV2,many,CASSTPGRYGYTF,TGTGCCAGCAGCACCCCAGGAAGGTATGGCTACACCTTC
NA,TRBJ1-2,TRBV6-5,NA,CAISSGTEGYTF,TGTGCCATCTCTTCCGGGACGGAAGGCTACACCTTC
NA,TRBJ1-6,TRBV7-6,NA,CASSPTGTANSPLHF,TGTGCCAGCAGCCCCACCGGGACTGCTAATTCACCCCTCCACTTT
NA,TRBJ1-2,TRBV29-1,NA,CSVVGPHSPDSRPGYTF,TGCAGCGTTGTCGGCCCCCATTCCCCAGACAGCCGCCCCGGCTACACCTTC
TRBD1,TRBJ1-4,TRBV19,once,CASSPGQGYEKLFF,TGTGCCAGTAGTCCGGGACAGGGGTATGAAAAACTGTTTTTT
NA,TRBJ1-2,TRBV18,NA,CASSPPGTSYGYTF,TGTGCCAGCTCACCACCCGGGACGTCTTATGGCTACACCTTC
NA,TRBJ2-7,TRBV6-5,NA,CASSLEQNYEQYF,TGTGCCAGCAGTTTGGAACAGAACTACGAGCAGTACTTC
TRBD1,TRBJ2-1,TRBV15,NA,CATRDPRTGSFYNEQFF,TGTGCCACCAGAGACCCAAGGACAGGTTCTTTCTACAATGAGCAGTTCTTC